This T cell receptor (beta chain) emerged from a study of T cell responses to AZD1222 COVID-19 vaccine. Study outcomes and limitations: Per reports, nearly half of all spike-specific TCRs target regions that are unmutated in variants. Females made up more of the donors, who were largely white British, and clonal diversity may have come out too low. Just a handful of AZD1222 recipients tested seropositive at baseline. Among vaccine-associated CD4 TCRs, coverage spanned spike, with dominance at 160-218 and 743-854.

CDR1 is LNHDA and CDR2 is SQIVND in the germline V gene (reference sequence). The V end was cut by 0 bases, the J end by 5 bases, with 11 bases between. The CDR3 spans 14 residues. The assay was immunoSEQ multiplex PCR, and TCRdb's table has in-frame clones only and misses some. The sample holds about 120,000 clones, 88% seen once. In the case of this clone: Its antigen remains unknown.

The clonotype originates from an adult in good health. The rearrangement links TRBV19 to TRBJ2-7; a weak D match, TRBD1 (5 bases). This sample comprised peripheral blood, obtained on day 0 of MenACWY control vaccination. CDR3 nucleotide sequence: TGTGCCAGTAGTATAGATCGCAGGGTCAACGAGCAGTACTTC. The encoded protein is CASSIDRRVNEQYF.